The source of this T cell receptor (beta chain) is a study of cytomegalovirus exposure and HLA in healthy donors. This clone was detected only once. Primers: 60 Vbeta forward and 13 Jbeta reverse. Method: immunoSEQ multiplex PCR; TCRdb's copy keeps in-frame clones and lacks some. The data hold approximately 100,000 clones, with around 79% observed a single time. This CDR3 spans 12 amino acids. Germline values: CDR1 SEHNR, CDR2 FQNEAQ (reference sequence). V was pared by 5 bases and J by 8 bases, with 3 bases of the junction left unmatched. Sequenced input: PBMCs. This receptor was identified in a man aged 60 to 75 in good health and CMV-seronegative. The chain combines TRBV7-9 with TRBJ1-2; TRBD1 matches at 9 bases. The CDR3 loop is CASSQTGGGYTF. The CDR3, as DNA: TGTGCCAGCAGCCAAACAGGGGGCGGCTACACCTTC.